These T cell receptor beta chains were read from a single sample in a study of blood T cell repertoires in COVID-19. The data were produced by immunoSEQ multiplex PCR, yet TCRdb's version contains in-frame clones alone and is incomplete. This table holds 210,000 or so clones, 85% found once. The sample consisted of peripheral blood. These receptor sequences come from a man between 50 and 59 years old with COVID-19, enrolled during active disease. Each CDR3 is given with its conserved first and last residue.

j_call: TRBJ1-1
v_call: TRBV2
cdr3_aa: CASQPGRDTEAFF

j_call: TRBJ1-5
v_call: TRBV4-1
cdr3_aa: CASSQRNNQPQHF

j_call: TRBJ1-5
v_call: TRBV18
cdr3_aa: CASSPDREPQPQHF

j_call: TRBJ2-3
v_call: TRBV28
cdr3_aa: CASSLRSSGLTDTQYF

j_call: TRBJ2-1
v_call: TRBV6-5
cdr3_aa: CASSSRQGANNEQFF

j_call: TRBJ1-5
v_call: TRBV5-1
cdr3_aa: CASSLMGQPEQNQPQHF

j_call: TRBJ2-3
v_call: TRBV3-1/TRBV3-2
cdr3_aa: CASSQLGAMGLAGSTDTQYF

j_call: TRBJ2-1
v_call: TRBV11-2
cdr3_aa: CASSINPGLAGVGNEQFF

j_call: TRBJ2-3
v_call: TRBV7-8
cdr3_aa: CASSMSRTGADTQYF

j_call: TRBJ2-5
v_call: TRBV27
cdr3_aa: CASSLGTRGWETQYF

j_call: TRBJ2-3
v_call: TRBV6-6
cdr3_aa: CASSSQGTKTDTQYF

j_call: TRBJ2-7
v_call: TRBV2
cdr3_aa: CASSESQTGRREQYF

j_call: TRBJ1-1
v_call: TRBV2
cdr3_aa: CASQGQGTEAFF

j_call: TRBJ1-2
v_call: TRBV5-6
cdr3_aa: CASSAGQNYGYTF

j_call: TRBJ2-3
v_call: TRBV5-1
cdr3_aa: CASSSLGAGGGTDTQYF

j_call: TRBJ2-5
v_call: TRBV2
cdr3_aa: CASSEDLYRAVKYF

j_call: TRBJ2-3
v_call: TRBV5-4
cdr3_aa: CASSSGLATDTQYF

j_call: TRBJ2-7
v_call: TRBV24-1
cdr3_aa: CATSDRRTGHYEQYF

j_call: TRBJ2-7
v_call: TRBV18
cdr3_aa: CASSPGLAGVYEQYF

j_call: TRBJ2-7
v_call: TRBV3-1/TRBV3-2
cdr3_aa: CASSQMAHEIYEQYF

j_call: TRBJ2-2
v_call: TRBV2
cdr3_aa: CASSDLPAWGGSTGELFF

j_call: TRBJ1-2
v_call: TRBV6-6
cdr3_aa: CASSYQEPDGYTF